One sample yielded the 23 T cell receptor beta chains listed below, sequenced in a study of blood T cell repertoires in COVID-19. This table comes from immunoSEQ multiplex PCR, and its TCRdb copy is limited to in-frame clones, with some not included. The sample records about 72,000 clones, 91% being singletons. The source material was peripheral blood. These receptors originate from a woman aged 60-75 years with active COVID-19.

The rearrangement links TRBV27 to TRBJ2-7; D is perhaps TRBD2 (6 bases). The CDR3 loop spans 17 amino acids. Germline V lookup: CDR1 MNHEY, CDR2 SMNVEV (reference sequence). Trimming shortened V by 5 bases and J by 2 bases, and 22 bases separated the two germline ends. The CDR3 loop is CASSRQSPGRGTYEQYF. As DNA, the CDR3 is TGTGCCAGCAGTCGCCAATCTCCGGGACGGGGGACCTACGAGCAGTACTTC.

The J gene is TRBJ1-5, the V gene TRBV7-8; the D gene is possibly TRBD1 (5 bases). Trimming cost V 7 bases and J 5 bases, with 24 bases left between them. The germline CDR1 and CDR2 sequences are SGHVS and FQNEAQ. The CDR3 runs to 17 residues. CDR3 nucleotides: TGTGCCAGCACCCCGATCAGCGGGTCCGGGGGGGATCAGCCCCAGCATTTT. Protein: CASTPISGSGGDQPQHF.

The V call is TRBV19, the J call TRBJ1-4, with a possible D match to TRBD1 (6 bases). This CDR3 is built from 15 residues. In germline, CDR1 is LNHDA, CDR2 SQIVND (reference sequence). Trimming left V 5 bases short and J 7 bases short, with 17 bases between. The CDR3 DNA follows: TGTGCCAGTAGTCCGGTCTCGGGGGGGGCTGAAAAACTGTTTTTT. This gives the protein CASSPVSGGAEKLFF.

The V gene is TRBV18, the J gene TRBJ1-5; the D gene is possibly TRBD1 (6 bases). Germline CDR1 is KGHSH and CDR2 is LQKENI. Deletions cut 5 bases from V and 8 bases from J, with 13 bases between. CDR3 length equals 13 residues. CDR3 protein: CASSTNREKPQHF. The CDR3 nucleotides read TGTGCCAGCTCAACGAACAGGGAGAAGCCCCAGCATTTT.

V and J are TRBV12-5 and TRBJ2-1; 8 positions agree with TRBD2. This CDR3 has 13 residues. Germline loops: CDR1 LGHNT, CDR2 FRNRAP. J lost 6 bases, V lost 8 bases, and 6 bases had no gene match. The CDR3 here is CASRPSGRNEQFF. CDR3 DNA: TGTGCTAGTAGGCCTAGCGGGCGCAATGAGCAGTTCTTC.

This clone appeared a few times. The J gene is TRBJ2-1, the V gene TRBV27, with TRBD2 as a possible D gene (6 bases). V was pared by 6 bases and J by 2 bases, with 17 bases between. The CDR3 length is 16 residues. Germline assignment: CDR1 MNHEY and CDR2 SMNVEV (reference sequence). The CDR3 loop reads CASRPLTAGPYNEQFF. DNA for the CDR3: TGTGCCAGCAGACCTTTAACAGCGGGCCCCTACAATGAGCAGTTCTTC.

A single count supports this clone. The rearrangement uses TRBV5-1 and TRBJ2-7, with 7 bases fitting TRBD1. There are 12 residues in the CDR3. J was trimmed by 9 bases and V by 0 bases; bases with no gene match: 3. Germline V gene sequence: CDR1 SGHRS, CDR2 YFSETQ. CDR3 loop: CASSLGTGVQYF. The CDR3 DNA follows: TGCGCCAGCAGCTTGGGGACAGGTGTGCAGTACTTC.

The chain employs TRBV6-5 and TRBJ1-6, with D possibly matching TRBD1 (6 bases). The CDR3 contains 14 residues. CDR1 is MNHEY, CDR2 SVGAGI, per germline. Trimming took off 2 bases at V and 5 bases at J, with 7 bases between the two ends. For the CDR3, the DNA is TGTGCCAGCAGTTACGGGACAAATAATTCACCCCTCCACTTT. Its protein product is CASSYGTNNSPLHF.

The J gene is TRBJ2-5, the V gene TRBV7-2; TRBD2 aligns across 10 bases. V lost 3 bases, J lost 7 bases, and 17 bases stayed unmatched. Per germline, CDR1 SGHTA and CDR2 FQGNSA. The CDR3 has 18 residues. CDR3 loop: CASSFSSGRAVGEATQYF. The CDR3 DNA is TGTGCCAGCAGCTTTTCCAGCGGGAGGGCCGTAGGTGAGGCGACCCAGTACTTC.

This chain links TRBV5-8 with TRBJ2-1; 8 bases map to TRBD1. The CDR3 totals 15 residues. V lost 3 bases, J lost 1 base, and 3 bases stayed unmatched. The V gene's germline CDR1 is SGHTS and CDR2 YDEGEE. The CDR3: CASSSGGASYNEQFF. The CDR3, as DNA: TGTGCCAGCAGCTCAGGGGGCGCGTCCTACAATGAGCAGTTCTTC.

In DNA, the CDR3 is TGTGCCAGCAGTTTAGAGTTCCGAGAGACCCAGTACTTC. Residues: CASSLEFRETQYF. V usage is TRBV28 and J usage is TRBJ2-5; D not resolved. CDR1 MDHEN and CDR2 SYDVKM come from the germline V gene. The CDR3 runs 13 residues. The ends were cut back, 2 bases at V and 4 bases at J, with 8 bases in the middle. The full variable domain, in which reference TRBV28 and TRBJ2-5 provide the parts outside the CDR3, is DVKVTQSSRYLVKRTGEKVFLECVQDMDHENMFWYRQDPGLGLRLIYFSYDVKMKEKGDIPEGYSVSREKKERFSLILESASTNQTSMYLCASSLEFRETQYFGPGTRLLVL.

The J gene is TRBJ2-7, the V gene TRBV7-2; the match to TRBD2 covers 10 bases. CDR1 is SGHTA, CDR2 FQGNSA, per germline. V lost 1 base, J lost 3 bases, and 12 bases stayed unmatched. This CDR3 is 18 amino acids long. CDR3 coding DNA: TGTGCCAGCAGCTTAGGTCCTAGCGGGAGTTTAGTAGGCTACGAGCAGTACTTC. This codes for CASSLGPSGSLVGYEQYF.

V is TRBV18 and J is TRBJ2-1; 11 nucleotides line up with TRBD2. The germline V gene has CDR1 KGHSH and CDR2 LQKENI. The CDR3 runs 15 residues. V lost 6 bases, J lost 5 bases, and 6 bases stayed unmatched. CDR3 sequence (DNA): TGTGCCAGCTCCGGACTAGCGGGTACTCACAATGAGCAGTTCTTC. It codes for CASSGLAGTHNEQFF. Based on the CDR3 plus reference TRBV18 and TRBJ2-1, the full variable domain is NAGVMQNPRHLVRRRGQEARLRCSPMKGHSHVYWYRQLPEEGLKFMVYLQKENIIDESGMPKERFSAEFPKEGPSILRIQQVVRGDSAAYFCASSGLAGTHNEQFFGPGTRLTVL.

The chain combines TRBV7-9 with TRBJ2-6; no firm D call. Germline values: CDR1 SEHNR, CDR2 FQNEAQ (reference sequence). Trimming left V 2 bases short and J 2 bases short, with 4 bases between. The CDR3 spans 14 residues. The CDR3 region has the DNA TGTGCCAGCAGCTTAACTGCTGGGGCCAACGTCCTGACTTTC. It yields the protein CASSLTAGANVLTF.

This chain uses TRBV28 with TRBJ1-6; unclear D gene. V was cut by 3 bases and J by 7 bases, with 10 bases left in between. The CDR3 length is 14 residues. The germline gives CDR1 MDHEN, CDR2 SYDVKM. The CDR3 here is CASSLPQSNSPLHF. The CDR3 region has the DNA TGTGCCAGCAGTTTGCCGCAGTCGAATTCACCCCTCCACTTT.

This CDR3 is CASSRSGRGNNEQFF. The CDR3 nucleotides read TGCGCCAGCAGCCGTAGCGGGAGAGGGAACAATGAGCAGTTCTTC. This chain links TRBV5-1 with TRBJ2-1; 9 positions match TRBD2. The germline CDR1 and CDR2 sequences are SGHRS and YFSETQ. V was pared by 4 bases and J by 5 bases, with 7 bases of the junction left unmatched. This CDR3 is built from 15 residues.

This chain joins TRBV24-1 and TRBJ1-5, with 11 bases fitting TRBD1. In germline, CDR1 is KGHDR, CDR2 SFDVKD. This CDR3 comprises 19 residues. V lost 2 bases, J lost 4 bases, and 12 bases stayed unmatched. Written as DNA, the CDR3 is TGTGCCACCAGTGATTCGGGACAGGGGGTGTGCCTGCAGAATCAGCCCCAGCATTTT. Amino acids: CATSDSGQGVCLQNQPQHF.

Written as DNA, the CDR3 is TGCAGCGTTGAAGGGCAGGGAGGTAAGCCCGAGCAGTACTTC. Translation: CSVEGQGGKPEQYF. The chain joins TRBV29-1 to TRBJ2-7; D might be TRBD2 (6 bases). Looked up from germline, CDR1 is SQVTM and CDR2 is ANQGSEA. V lost 1 base to trimming and J lost 6 bases, with 16 bases between them. The CDR3 has 14 amino acids.

The rearrangement joins TRBV6-1 to TRBJ2-5, with 8 bases identical to TRBD1. CDR1 and CDR2 from the germline V gene are MNHNS and SASEGT. Trimming cost V 2 bases and J 2 bases; bases outside gene matches: 1. The CDR3 sequence is 14 residues long. The CDR3 region is CASSETGGQETQYF. In DNA form, the CDR3 reads TGTGCCAGCAGTGAAACAGGGGGGCAAGAGACCCAGTACTTC.

The chain couples TRBV3-1 (or the pseudogene TRBV3-2) to TRBJ2-1; possible D gene TRBD2, 5 bases. Germline V gene data show CDR1 as LGHDT and CDR2 as YNNKEL (reference sequence). This CDR3 comprises 15 residues. Trimming cost V 4 bases and J 0 bases, with 10 bases left between them. CDR3 DNA sequence: TGTGCCAGCAGCCCCAGAGGGAGCTCCTACAATGAGCAGTTCTTC. Translating gives CASSPRGSSYNEQFF.

This chain links TRBV15 with TRBJ1-1; D ambiguous. CDR3 length: 13 residues. Trimming took 1 base from V and 0 from J, leaving 3 bases between them. Germline CDR1 and CDR2: LNHNV and YYDKDF (reference sequence). The CDR3 reads CATSRVVNTEAFF. CDR3 bases: TGTGCCACCAGCAGAGTCGTGAACACTGAAGCTTTCTTT.

The V and J genes are TRBV7-9 and TRBJ1-4; TRBD1 might be the D (6 bases). With 5 bases removed from V and 8 bases from J, the gap between germline ends came to 18 bases. The CDR3 is 15 residues long. In germline, CDR1 is SEHNR, CDR2 FQNEAQ (reference sequence). This chain's CDR3 is CASSHPGQRSEKLFF. In DNA form, the CDR3 reads TGTGCCAGCAGCCACCCCGGACAGAGATCCGAAAAACTGTTTTTT.

The chain recombines TRBV3-1 (or the pseudogene TRBV3-2) with TRBJ2-1; tentative D call: TRBD2 (5 bases). Between the trimmed V and J ends, which lost 3 bases and 5 bases, there was a span of 8 bases. Germline V gene lookup returns CDR1 LGHDT and CDR2 YNNKEL (reference sequence). The CDR3 has 13 amino acids. In DNA form, the CDR3 reads TGTGCCAGCAGCCACAGACTAAACAATGAGCAGTTCTTC. Encoded protein: CASSHRLNNEQFF.